This passage covers 23 T cell receptor beta chains from one sample sequenced in a study of control samples from healthy donors and cancer patients. Sequenced by immunoSEQ multiplex PCR; TCRdb stores in-frame clones only, minus some. The sample consists of about 100,000 clones, 70% to 85% of them appearing once. Sequencing input: blood. The receptors here all came from a man between 18 and 29 years old in good health.

The chain uses TRBV18 and TRBJ1-5; 9 nucleotides line up with TRBD1. With 3 bases clipped from V and 2 bases from J, the junction kept 5 bases outside the gene matches. The CDR3 is made up of 16 amino acids. Germline lookup yields CDR1 KGHSH and CDR2 LQKENI. The CDR3 DNA is TGTGCCAGCTCACCGGGGGACAGGGTTCGCAATCAGCCCCAGCATTTT. Translation gives CASSPGDRVRNQPQHF.

This clone was found a few times. The rearrangement links TRBV5-1 to TRBJ1-2; D gene unclear. Deletions cut 3 bases from V and 8 bases from J, with 23 bases between. The V gene's germline CDR1 is SGHRS and CDR2 YFSETQ. The CDR3 is 16 residues long. CDR3 in DNA: TGCGCCAGCAGCTCGAGGTCCGGGGATCCCGCCGGGGGCTACACCTTC. Protein sequence: CASSSRSGDPAGGYTF.

The rearrangement links TRBV6-6 to TRBJ2-2, with 12 bases that match TRBD1. The CDR3 covers 16 residues. Per the germline V gene, CDR1 is MNHNY and CDR2 is SVGAGI (reference sequence). Trimming removed 1 base from V and 8 bases from J; junction bases left unmatched: 5. As DNA, the CDR3 is TGTGCCAGCAGTTACTTAATGGGACAGGGGGCTGGGGAGCTGTTTTTT. It specifies CASSYLMGQGAGELFF.

The V gene is TRBV10-3, the J gene TRBJ1-2, with 9 nucleotides matching TRBD1. Trimming removed 4 bases from V and 6 bases from J; junction bases left unmatched: 6. The V gene's germline CDR1 is ENHRY and CDR2 SYGVKD. CDR3 size: 14 residues. CDR3 coding DNA: TGTGCCATCAGTGGGGAACAGGGGGCAAATGGCTACACCTTC. The encoded protein is CAISGEQGANGYTF.

This chain links TRBV7-9 with TRBJ2-1; 12 bases agree with TRBD2. This CDR3 is built from 16 residues. Germline V gene data show CDR1 as SEHNR and CDR2 as FQNEAQ (reference sequence). J gave up 4 bases and V 5 bases, and 6 bases lay outside the gene matches. The CDR3 nucleotides read TGTGCCAGCAGCCCTCAGGGACTAGCGGGTTACAATGAGCAGTTCTTC. Encoded protein: CASSPQGLAGYNEQFF.

The chain combines TRBV7-2 with TRBJ2-7; D is perhaps TRBD1 or TRBD2 (5 bases each). V was pared by 3 bases and J by 1 base, with 13 bases between. This CDR3 contains 15 residues. Germline values: CDR1 SGHTA, CDR2 FQGNSA. The CDR3 loop is CASSFLGDGSYEQYF. CDR3 nucleotide sequence: TGTGCCAGCAGCTTCTTGGGGGACGGTTCCTACGAGCAGTACTTC.

This rearrangement joins TRBV18 to TRBJ1-4, with 8 positions matching TRBD1. V gave up 4 bases and J gave up 3 bases; unmatched junction bases: 4. CDR1 KGHSH and CDR2 LQKENI come from the germline V gene. The CDR3 runs to 15 residues. The CDR3 region has the DNA TGTGCCAGCTCACTCCAGGGGGCAGCTAATGAAAAACTGTTTTTT. Residues: CASSLQGAANEKLFF. The variable domain in full, with the rest retrieved from reference TRBV18 and TRBJ1-4, is NAGVMQNPRHLVRRRGQEARLRCSPMKGHSHVYWYRQLPEEGLKFMVYLQKENIIDESGMPKERFSAEFPKEGPSILRIQQVVRGDSAAYFCASSLQGAANEKLFFGSGTQLSVL.

The chain uses TRBV2 and TRBJ2-7; 7 bases line up with TRBD2. The CDR3 loop spans 14 amino acids. J gave up 4 bases and V 6 bases, and 9 bases lay outside the gene matches. From germline, CDR1 is SNHLY and CDR2 FYNNEI. CDR3 sequence (DNA): TGTGCCAGCAGATGGGGGACTACCCGTTACGAGCAGTACTTC. Translation gives CASRWGTTRYEQYF.

This rearrangement joins TRBV6-2 or TRBV6-3 to TRBJ2-7, with D perhaps TRBD1 or TRBD2 (5 bases each). CDR1 and CDR2 from the germline V gene are MNHEY and SVGEGT. Trimming removed 0 bases at V and 0 bases at J, with 12 bases between. The CDR3 contains 16 residues. The CDR3 spells CASSYSRELASYEQYV. The CDR3 DNA follows: TGTGCCAGCAGTTACTCCAGGGAGCTGGCCTCCTACGAGCAGTACGTC.

The V and J genes are TRBV7-2 and TRBJ2-3; D perhaps matches TRBD2 (6 bases). Germline V lookup: CDR1 SGHTA, CDR2 FQGNSA. V lost 0 bases and J 7 bases, leaving 8 bases between the germline ends. The CDR3 runs 13 residues. The DNA for the CDR3 is TGTGCCAGCAGCTTAGCGGGGGGTAATACGCAGTATTTT. The encoded protein is CASSLAGGNTQYF.

This chain joins TRBV2 and TRBJ1-2, with 9 nucleotides matching TRBD1. J gave up 4 bases and V 0 bases, and 0 bases lay outside the gene matches. Germline CDR1 SNHLY, CDR2 FYNNEI. The CDR3 contains 14 residues. The CDR3 DNA follows: TGTGCCAGCAGTGAAGCGACAGGGGGCTATGGCTACACCTTC. Translated: CASSEATGGYGYTF.

This chain connects TRBV9 to TRBJ2-3; 8 nucleotides match TRBD1. The germline gives CDR1 SGDLS, CDR2 YYNGEE. Losses at the gene ends were 4 bases for V and 0 bases for J; bases not matched to a gene: 1. The CDR3 runs to 14 residues. CDR3 protein: CASSWTGSTDTQYF. The CDR3 region has the DNA TGTGCCAGCAGCTGGACAGGGAGCACAGATACGCAGTATTTT. Using reference TRBV9 and TRBJ2-3 for the parts outside the CDR3, the full variable domain is DSGVTQTPKHLITATGQRVTLRCSPRSGDLSVYWYQQSLDQGLQFLIQYYNGEERAKGNILERFSAQQFPDLHSELNLSSLELGDSALYFCASSWTGSTDTQYFGPGTRLTVL.

The sample holds one count of this clone. The chain couples TRBV9 to TRBJ2-5; 15 bases agree with TRBD2. V was clipped by 4 bases and J by 5 bases; unmatched bases: 6. Germline assignment: CDR1 SGDLS and CDR2 YYNGEE. This CDR3 contains 16 residues. The CDR3 sequence is CASSPGLAGGPETQYF. In DNA, the CDR3 is TGTGCCAGCAGCCCAGGACTAGCGGGGGGGCCGGAGACCCAGTACTTC.

The gene calls are TRBV7-9 and TRBJ2-5; D not certain. V lost 4 bases and J lost 5, with 14 bases in between. In germline, CDR1 is SEHNR, CDR2 FQNEAQ (reference sequence). The CDR3 is made up of 14 amino acids. The CDR3 loop is CASSSRGWAETQYF. The CDR3, as DNA: TGTGCCAGCAGCTCCCGTGGGTGGGCGGAGACCCAGTACTTC.

CDR3 sequence: CASSSGQTSGNTIYF. CDR3 coding DNA: TGTGCCAGCAGTTCCGGACAGACCTCTGGAAACACCATATATTTT. The V gene is TRBV28, the J gene TRBJ1-3; maybe TRBD1 (6 bases). The CDR3 contains 15 residues. V lost 4 bases, J lost 0 bases, and 10 bases lay in between. Germline V gene data show CDR1 as MDHEN and CDR2 as SYDVKM.

The chain links TRBV2 to TRBJ2-7; D perhaps matches TRBD1 (6 bases). This CDR3 is 13 amino acids long. V shed 6 bases and J shed 7 bases, with 16 bases lying between them. CDR1 and CDR2 from the germline V gene are SNHLY and FYNNEI. The CDR3 protein is CASRGDTLREQYF. The CDR3, as DNA: TGTGCCAGCAGGGGGGACACTCTTCGGGAGCAGTACTTC.

The genes are TRBV13 and TRBJ2-3, with D perhaps TRBD2 (5 bases). CDR3 length: 13 residues. The ends were cut back, 4 bases at V and 6 bases at J, with 11 bases in the middle. CDR1 PRHDT and CDR2 FYEKMQ come from the germline V gene (reference sequence). CDR3 nucleotides: TGTGCCAGCAGCTCGGACCCGGGGGATACGCAGTATTTT. Its protein product is CASSSDPGDTQYF.

This chain joins TRBV5-1 and TRBJ2-1; 12 positions agree with TRBD2. Trimming took 5 bases from V and 3 from J; bases not matched to a gene: 0. Germline V lookup: CDR1 SGHRS, CDR2 YFSETQ. The CDR3 contains 14 residues. CDR3 sequence reads: CASRTSGSYNEQFF. CDR3 coding DNA: TGCGCCAGCAGGACTAGCGGGAGCTACAATGAGCAGTTCTTC.

The chain has TRBV18 and TRBJ2-6, with D tentatively TRBD1 or TRBD2 (6 bases each). Germline V gives CDR1 KGHSH, CDR2 LQKENI. This CDR3 contains 16 residues. V was shortened by 0 bases and J by 9 bases, with 15 bases between the two germline ends. CDR3 coding DNA: TGTGCCAGCTCACCACCGGGGGGAGAGGGACACAACGTCCTGACTTTC. Protein: CASSPPGGEGHNVLTF.

This clone was seen a single time. The chain is built from TRBV18 and TRBJ2-1; the D gene is possibly TRBD2 (5 bases). In germline, CDR1 is KGHSH, CDR2 LQKENI. The CDR3 has 13 amino acids. V lost 6 bases and J 4 bases, leaving 10 bases between the germline ends. CDR3 region: CASSPGGYNEQFF. CDR3 nucleotides: TGTGCCAGCTCCCCGGGCGGGTACAATGAGCAGTTCTTC.

This clone was recorded once. The chain employs TRBV30 and TRBJ1-5; D is unresolved. Germline lookup yields CDR1 GTSNPN and CDR2 SVGIG (reference sequence). V was trimmed by 2 bases and J by 4 bases, leaving 12 bases between them. CDR3 length: 14 amino acids. CDR3 sequence: CAWSFQHPNQPQHF. CDR3 DNA sequence: TGTGCCTGGAGTTTCCAACACCCGAATCAGCCCCAGCATTTT.

The CDR3 nucleotides are TGTGCCAGCAGCTTCTGGCGACAGGGGTTAGCGAACACCGGGGAGCTGTTTTTT. Residues: CASSFWRQGLANTGELFF. The chain couples TRBV7-8 to TRBJ2-2; 8 bases match TRBD1. Germline loops: CDR1 SGHVS, CDR2 FQNEAQ. With 3 bases clipped from V and 0 bases from J, the junction kept 9 bases outside the gene matches. The CDR3 runs to 18 residues.

The chain is built from TRBV6-1 and TRBJ2-3, with 8 bases aligning to TRBD2. The germline V gene encodes CDR1 MNHNS and CDR2 SASEGT. V shed 0 bases, J shed 1 base, and the junction held 9 bases outside the gene matches. The CDR3 runs 18 residues. The CDR3 loop is CASSEALISGGRTDTQYF. CDR3 DNA: TGTGCCAGCAGTGAAGCGCTTATAAGCGGGGGCCGCACAGATACGCAGTATTTT.